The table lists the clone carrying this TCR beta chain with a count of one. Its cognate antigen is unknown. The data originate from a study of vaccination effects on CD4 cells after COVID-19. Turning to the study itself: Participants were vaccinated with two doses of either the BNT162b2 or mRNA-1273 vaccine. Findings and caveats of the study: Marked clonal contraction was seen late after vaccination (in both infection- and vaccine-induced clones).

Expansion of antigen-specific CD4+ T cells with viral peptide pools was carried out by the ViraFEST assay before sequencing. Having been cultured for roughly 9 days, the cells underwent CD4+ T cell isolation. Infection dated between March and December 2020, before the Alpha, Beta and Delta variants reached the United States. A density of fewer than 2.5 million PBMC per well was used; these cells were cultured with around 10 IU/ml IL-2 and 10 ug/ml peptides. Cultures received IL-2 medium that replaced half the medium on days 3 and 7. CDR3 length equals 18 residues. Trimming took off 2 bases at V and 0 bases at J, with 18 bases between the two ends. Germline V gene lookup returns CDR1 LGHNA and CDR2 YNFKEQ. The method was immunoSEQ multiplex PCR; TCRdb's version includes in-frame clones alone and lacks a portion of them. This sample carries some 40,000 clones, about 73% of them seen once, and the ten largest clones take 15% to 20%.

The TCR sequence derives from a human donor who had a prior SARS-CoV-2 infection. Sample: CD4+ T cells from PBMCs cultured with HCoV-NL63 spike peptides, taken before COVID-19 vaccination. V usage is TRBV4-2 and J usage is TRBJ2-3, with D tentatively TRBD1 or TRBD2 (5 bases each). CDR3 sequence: CASSQKPRGVSSTDTQYF. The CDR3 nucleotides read TGTGCCAGCAGCCAAAAGCCGAGAGGGGTTAGTAGCACAGATACGCAGTATTTT.